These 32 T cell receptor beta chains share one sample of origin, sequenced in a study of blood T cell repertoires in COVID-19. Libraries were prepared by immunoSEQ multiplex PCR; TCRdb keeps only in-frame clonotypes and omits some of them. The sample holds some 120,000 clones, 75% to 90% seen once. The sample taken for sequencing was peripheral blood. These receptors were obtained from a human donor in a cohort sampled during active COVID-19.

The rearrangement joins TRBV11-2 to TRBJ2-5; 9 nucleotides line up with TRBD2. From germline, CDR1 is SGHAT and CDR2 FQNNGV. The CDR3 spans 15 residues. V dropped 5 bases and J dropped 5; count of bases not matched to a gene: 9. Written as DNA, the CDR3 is TGTGCCAGCAGCCCTTCGGCGGGAGGGTCGGAGACCCAGTACTTC. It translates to CASSPSAGGSETQYF.

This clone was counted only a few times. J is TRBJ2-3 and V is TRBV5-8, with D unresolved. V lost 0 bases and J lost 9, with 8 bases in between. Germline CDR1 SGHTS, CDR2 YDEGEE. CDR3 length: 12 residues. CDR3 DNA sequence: TGTGCCAGCAGCTTGGCACAGTGGACGCAGTATTTT. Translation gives CASSLAQWTQYF.

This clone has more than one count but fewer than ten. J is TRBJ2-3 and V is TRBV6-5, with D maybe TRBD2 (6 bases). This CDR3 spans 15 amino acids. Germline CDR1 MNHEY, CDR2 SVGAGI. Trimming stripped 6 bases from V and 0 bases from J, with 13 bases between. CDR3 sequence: CASSPSGSSTDTQYF. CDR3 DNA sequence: TGTGCCAGCAGCCCAAGCGGGTCTAGCACAGATACGCAGTATTTT.

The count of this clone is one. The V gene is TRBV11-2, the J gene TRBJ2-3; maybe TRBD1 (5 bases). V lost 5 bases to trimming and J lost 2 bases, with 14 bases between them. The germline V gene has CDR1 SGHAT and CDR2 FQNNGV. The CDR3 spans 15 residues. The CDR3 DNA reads TGTGCCAGCAGCCAGCAGGGCGGTAACACAGATACGCAGTATTTT. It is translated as CASSQQGGNTDTQYF.

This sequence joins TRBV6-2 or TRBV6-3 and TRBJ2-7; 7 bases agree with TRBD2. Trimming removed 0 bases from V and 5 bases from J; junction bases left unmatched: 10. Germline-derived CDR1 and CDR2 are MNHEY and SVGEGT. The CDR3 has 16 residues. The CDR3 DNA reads TGTGCCAGCAGTTACTCGTCACTAGCGTTGGTGGACGAGCAGTACGTC. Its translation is CASSYSSLALVDEQYV.

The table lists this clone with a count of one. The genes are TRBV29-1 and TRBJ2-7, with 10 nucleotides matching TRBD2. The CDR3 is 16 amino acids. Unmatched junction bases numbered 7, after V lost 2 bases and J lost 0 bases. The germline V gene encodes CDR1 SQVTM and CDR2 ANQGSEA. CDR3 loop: CSVEKKASGSSYEQYV. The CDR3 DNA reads TGCAGCGTTGAAAAGAAAGCTAGCGGGAGCTCCTACGAGCAGTACGTC.

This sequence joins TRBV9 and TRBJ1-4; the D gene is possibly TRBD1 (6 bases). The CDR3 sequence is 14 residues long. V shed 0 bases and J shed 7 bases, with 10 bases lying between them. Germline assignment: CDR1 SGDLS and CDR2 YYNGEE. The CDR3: CASSVEDRIEKLFF. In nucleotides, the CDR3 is TGTGCCAGCAGCGTAGAGGACAGAATTGAAAAACTGTTTTTT.

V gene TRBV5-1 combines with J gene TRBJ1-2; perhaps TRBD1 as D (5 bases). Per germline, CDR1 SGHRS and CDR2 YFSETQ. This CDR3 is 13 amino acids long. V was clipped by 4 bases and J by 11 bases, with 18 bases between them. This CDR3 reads CASSAAGTARYTF. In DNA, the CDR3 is TGCGCCAGCAGCGCAGCGGGGACGGCCCGATACACCTTC. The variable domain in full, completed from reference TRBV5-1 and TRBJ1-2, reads KAGVTQTPRYLIKTRGQQVTLSCSPISGHRSVSWYQQTPGQGLQFLFEYFSETQRNKGNFPGRFSGRQFSNSRSEMNVSTLELGDSALYLCASSAAGTARYTFGSGTRLTVV.

CDR3 sequence: CASSPRGAGGSGANVLTF. The CDR3 bases are TGTGCCAGCAGCCCTAGGGGAGCGGGGGGCTCTGGGGCCAACGTCCTGACTTTC. This chain joins TRBV9 and TRBJ2-6; 9 positions agree with TRBD2. The CDR3 runs 18 residues. The germline CDR1 and CDR2 sequences are SGDLS and YYNGEE. Trimming took 4 bases from V and 0 from J; bases not matched to a gene: 8.

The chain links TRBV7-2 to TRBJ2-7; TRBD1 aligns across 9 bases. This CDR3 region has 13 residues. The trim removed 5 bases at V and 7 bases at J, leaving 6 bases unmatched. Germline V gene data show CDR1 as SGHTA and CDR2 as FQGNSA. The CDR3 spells CASSLRQGGEQYV. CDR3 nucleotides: TGTGCCAGCAGCCTCAGACAGGGGGGGGAGCAGTACGTC.

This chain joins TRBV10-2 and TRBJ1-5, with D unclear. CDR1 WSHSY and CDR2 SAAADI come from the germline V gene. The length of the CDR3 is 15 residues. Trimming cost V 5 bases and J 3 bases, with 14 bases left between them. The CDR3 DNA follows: TGCGCCAGCAGTAATAGTCCCGCCTCCAATCAGCCCCAGCATTTT. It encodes CASSNSPASNQPQHF.

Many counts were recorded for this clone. CDR3 loop: CASRAPGQEFRYTF. In DNA, the CDR3 is TGTGCCAGTAGAGCACCGGGACAGGAGTTCCGCTACACCTTC. V gene TRBV19 combines with J gene TRBJ1-2, with TRBD1 matching 8 bases. Per the germline V gene, CDR1 is LNHDA and CDR2 is SQIVND (reference sequence). Trimming removed 6 bases from V and 9 bases from J; junction bases left unmatched: 12. The CDR3 contains 14 residues.

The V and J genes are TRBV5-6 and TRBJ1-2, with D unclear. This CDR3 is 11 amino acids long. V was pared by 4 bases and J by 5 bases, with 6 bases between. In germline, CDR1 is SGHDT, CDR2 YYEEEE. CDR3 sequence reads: CASSGGYGYTF. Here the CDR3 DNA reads TGTGCCAGCAGCGGAGGGTATGGCTACACCTTC.

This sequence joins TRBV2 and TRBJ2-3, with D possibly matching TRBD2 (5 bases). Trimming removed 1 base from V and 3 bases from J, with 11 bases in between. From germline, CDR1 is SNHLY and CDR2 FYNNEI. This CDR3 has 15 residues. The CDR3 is CASSEDGMGTDTQYF. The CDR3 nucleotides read TGTGCCAGCAGTGAAGACGGGATGGGGACAGATACGCAGTATTTT.

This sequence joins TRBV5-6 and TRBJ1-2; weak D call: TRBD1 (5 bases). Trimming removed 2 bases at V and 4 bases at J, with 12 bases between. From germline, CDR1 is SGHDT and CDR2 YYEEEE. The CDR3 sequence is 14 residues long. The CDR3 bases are TGTGCCAGCAGCTTTACAGGCCTCGTCTATGGCTACACCTTC. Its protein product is CASSFTGLVYGYTF.

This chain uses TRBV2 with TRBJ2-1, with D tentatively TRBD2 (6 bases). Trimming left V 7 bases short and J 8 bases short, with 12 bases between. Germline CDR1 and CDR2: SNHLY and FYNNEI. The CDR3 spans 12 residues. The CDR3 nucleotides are TGTGCCAGCACCCGCGGGGAGGATGAGCAGTTCTTC. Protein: CASTRGEDEQFF. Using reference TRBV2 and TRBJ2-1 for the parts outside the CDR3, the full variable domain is EPEVTQTPSHQVTQMGQEVILRCVPISNHLYFYWYRQILGQKVEFLVSFYNNEISEKSEIFDDQFSVERPDGSNFTLKIRSTKLEDSAMYFCASTRGEDEQFFGPGTRLTVL.

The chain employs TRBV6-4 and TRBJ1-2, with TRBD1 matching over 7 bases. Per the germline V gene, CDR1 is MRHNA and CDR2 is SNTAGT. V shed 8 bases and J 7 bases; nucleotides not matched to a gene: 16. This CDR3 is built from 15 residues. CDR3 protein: CASSTGTSPLAGYTF. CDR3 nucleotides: TGTGCCAGCTCGACAGGGACGAGCCCCTTAGCTGGCTACACCTTC.

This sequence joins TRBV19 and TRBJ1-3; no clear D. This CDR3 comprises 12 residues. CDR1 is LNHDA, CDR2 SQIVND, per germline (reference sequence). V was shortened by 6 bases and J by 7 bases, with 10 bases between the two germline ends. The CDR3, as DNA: TGTGCCAGTAGCCCCGCGGGGAACACCATATATTTT. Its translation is CASSPAGNTIYF.

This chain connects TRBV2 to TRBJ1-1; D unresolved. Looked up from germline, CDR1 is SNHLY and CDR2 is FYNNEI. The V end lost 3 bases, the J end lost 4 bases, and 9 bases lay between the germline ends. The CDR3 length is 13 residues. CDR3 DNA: TGTGCCAGCAGTGACGGGGTTGGCACTGAAGCTTTCTTT. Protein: CASSDGVGTEAFF. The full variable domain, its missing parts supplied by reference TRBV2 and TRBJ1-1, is EPEVTQTPSHQVTQMGQEVILRCVPISNHLYFYWYRQILGQKVEFLVSFYNNEISEKSEIFDDQFSVERPDGSNFTLKIRSTKLEDSAMYFCASSDGVGTEAFFGQGTRLTVV.

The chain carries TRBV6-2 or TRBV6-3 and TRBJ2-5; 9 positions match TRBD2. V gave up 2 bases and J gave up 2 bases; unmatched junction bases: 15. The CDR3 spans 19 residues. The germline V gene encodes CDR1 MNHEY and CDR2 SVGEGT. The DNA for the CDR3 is TGTGCCAGCAGTTACATTACTAGCGGGCTACTTAACCGTCAAGAGACCCAGTACTTC. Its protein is CASSYITSGLLNRQETQYF.

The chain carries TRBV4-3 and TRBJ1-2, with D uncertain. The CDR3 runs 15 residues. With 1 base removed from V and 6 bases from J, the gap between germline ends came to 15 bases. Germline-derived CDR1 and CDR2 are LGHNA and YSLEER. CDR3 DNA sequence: TGCGCCAGCAGCCAAGCTGCCCGGGGTCAGGATGGCTACACCTTC. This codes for CASSQAARGQDGYTF.

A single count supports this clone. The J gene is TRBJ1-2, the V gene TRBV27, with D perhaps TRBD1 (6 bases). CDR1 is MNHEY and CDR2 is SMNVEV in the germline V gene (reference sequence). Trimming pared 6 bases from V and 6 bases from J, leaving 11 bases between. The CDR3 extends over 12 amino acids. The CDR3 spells CASRDRGHGYTF. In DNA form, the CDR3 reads TGTGCCAGCAGGGACAGAGGTCATGGCTACACCTTC.

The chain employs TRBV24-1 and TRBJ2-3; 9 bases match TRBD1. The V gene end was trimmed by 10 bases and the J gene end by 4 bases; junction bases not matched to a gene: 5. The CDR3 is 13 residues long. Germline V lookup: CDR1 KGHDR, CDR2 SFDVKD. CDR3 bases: TGTGCCACTTCGGGGACAGGGCCAGATACGCAGTATTTT. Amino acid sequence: CATSGTGPDTQYF.

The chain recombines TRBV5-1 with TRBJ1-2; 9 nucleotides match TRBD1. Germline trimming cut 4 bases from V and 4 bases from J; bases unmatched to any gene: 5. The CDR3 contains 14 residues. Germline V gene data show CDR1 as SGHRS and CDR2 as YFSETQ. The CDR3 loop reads CASSPDRGGYGYTF. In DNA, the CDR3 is TGCGCCAGCAGCCCGGACAGGGGCGGCTATGGCTACACCTTC.

The CDR3, as DNA: TGTGCCAGCAGACGACAGGGGGTGGGGGAGACCCAGTACTTC. Its protein product is CASRRQGVGETQYF. This chain connects TRBV6-5 to TRBJ2-5, with 9 positions matching TRBD1. The CDR3 has 14 amino acids. Germline V lookup: CDR1 MNHEY, CDR2 SVGAGI. With 6 bases clipped from V and 5 bases from J, the junction kept 7 bases outside the gene matches.

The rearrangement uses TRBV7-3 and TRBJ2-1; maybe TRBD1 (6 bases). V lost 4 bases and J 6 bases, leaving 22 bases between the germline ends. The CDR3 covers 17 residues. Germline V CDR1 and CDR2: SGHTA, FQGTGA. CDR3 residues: CASSSRIGTLDPNEQFF. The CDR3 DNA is TGTGCCAGCAGCTCCCGAATCGGGACACTTGATCCCAATGAGCAGTTCTTC.

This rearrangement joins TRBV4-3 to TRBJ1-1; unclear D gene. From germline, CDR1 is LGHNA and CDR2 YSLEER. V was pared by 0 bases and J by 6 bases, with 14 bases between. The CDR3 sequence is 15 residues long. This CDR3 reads CASSQEGSRRAEAFF. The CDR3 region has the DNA TGCGCCAGCAGCCAAGAAGGTAGCAGGAGGGCTGAAGCTTTCTTT.

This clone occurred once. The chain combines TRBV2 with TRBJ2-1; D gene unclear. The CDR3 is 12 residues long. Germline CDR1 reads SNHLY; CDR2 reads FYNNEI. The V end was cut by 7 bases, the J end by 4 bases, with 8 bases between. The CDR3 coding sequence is TGTGCCAGCATCGCACAATACAATGAGCAGTTCTTC. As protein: CASIAQYNEQFF.

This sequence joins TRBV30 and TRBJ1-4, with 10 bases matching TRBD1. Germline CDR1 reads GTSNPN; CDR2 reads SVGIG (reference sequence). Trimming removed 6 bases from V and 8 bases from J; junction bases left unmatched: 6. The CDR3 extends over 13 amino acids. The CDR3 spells CACWTGGREKLFF. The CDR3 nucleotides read TGTGCCTGCTGGACAGGGGGGAGAGAAAAACTGTTTTTT.

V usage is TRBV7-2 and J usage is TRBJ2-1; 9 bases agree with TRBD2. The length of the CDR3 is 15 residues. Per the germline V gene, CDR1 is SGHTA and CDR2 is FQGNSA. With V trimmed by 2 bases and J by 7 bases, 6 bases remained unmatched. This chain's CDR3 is CASSLSSGSSNEQFF. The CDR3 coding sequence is TGTGCCAGCAGCTTAAGTAGCGGGAGTTCGAATGAGCAGTTCTTC.

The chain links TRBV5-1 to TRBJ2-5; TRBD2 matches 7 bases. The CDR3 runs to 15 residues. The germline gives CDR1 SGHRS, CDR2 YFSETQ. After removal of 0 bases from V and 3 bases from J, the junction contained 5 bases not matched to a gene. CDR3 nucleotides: TGCGCCAGCAGCTTGGCTCGGACTAGAAAAGAGACCCAGTACTTC. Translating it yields CASSLARTRKETQYF.

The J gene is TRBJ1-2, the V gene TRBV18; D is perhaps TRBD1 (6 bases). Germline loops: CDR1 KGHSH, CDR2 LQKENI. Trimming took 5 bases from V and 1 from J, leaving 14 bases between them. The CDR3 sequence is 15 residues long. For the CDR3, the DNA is TGTGCCAGCTCAGCCGGGACAAATAGTAACTATGGCTACACCTTC. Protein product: CASSAGTNSNYGYTF.